These T cell receptor beta chains were read from a single sample in a study of blood T cell repertoires in COVID-19. Using immunoSEQ multiplex PCR, the repertoire was profiled, and TCRdb retains in-frame clones only, with some absent. The table lists some 150,000 clones, over 80% of them singletons. The source material was peripheral blood. These receptors were collected from a man aged 45-60 years who had recovered from COVID-19. Each CDR3 is given with its conserved first and last residue. The D gene is left open where the match is weak.

D gene,J gene,CDR3 length,V gene,CDR3 protein,CDR3 DNA
TRBD1,TRBJ2-5,16,TRBV4-2,CASTEDRGRGLETQYF,TGTGCCAGCACCGAAGATCGTGGCAGGGGGCTAGAGACCCAGTACTTC
TRBD1,TRBJ1-6,14,TRBV6-5,CASRGTGRNSPLHF,TGTGCCAGCAGAGGGACAGGGAGGAATTCACCCCTCCACTTT
TRBD2,TRBJ2-3,17,TRBV6-2/TRBV6-3,CASSYSLAGGRADTQYF,TGTGCCAGCAGTTACTCACTAGCGGGGGGGCGCGCAGATACGCAGTATTTT
NA,TRBJ1-2,13,TRBV6-1,CASSDWGGLGYTF,TGTGCCAGCAGTGATTGGGGGGGGCTTGGCTACACCTTC
TRBD1,TRBJ2-1,16,TRBV5-8,CASSLRGGRAYNEQFF,TGTGCCAGCAGCTTGCGAGGGGGCCGCGCCTACAATGAGCAGTTCTTC
TRBD1,TRBJ2-3,15,TRBV19,CASSNGQGYTDTQYF,TGTGCCAGTAGTAACGGACAGGGGTACACAGATACGCAGTATTTT
NA,TRBJ1-5,14,TRBV16,CASSQGNRNQPQHF,TGTGCCAGCAGCCAGGGCAACCGGAATCAGCCCCAGCATTTT
TRBD2,TRBJ2-5,15,TRBV9,CASSVAGLAVETQYF,TGTGCCAGCAGCGTAGCTGGACTAGCTGTGGAGACCCAGTACTTC
TRBD1,TRBJ1-2,13,TRBV27,CASSPPGGYGYTF,TGTGCCAGCAGTCCACCAGGGGGTTATGGCTACACCTTC
NA,TRBJ2-7,17,TRBV4-3,CASSQDAGQPNLYEQYF,TGCGCCAGCAGCCAAGATGCAGGACAGCCTAACCTCTACGAGCAGTACTTC
NA,TRBJ1-1,14,TRBV6-1,CASSEWAPGTEAFF,TGTGCCAGCAGTGAATGGGCACCAGGCACTGAAGCTTTCTTT
NA,TRBJ1-5,15,TRBV7-2,CASSATGDSNQPQHF,TGTGCCAGCAGCGCCACAGGAGACAGCAATCAGCCCCAGCATTTT
NA,TRBJ1-1,13,TRBV6-1,CASSEARATEAFF,TGTGCCAGCAGTGAAGCGAGGGCCACTGAAGCTTTCTTT
NA,TRBJ2-3,15,TRBV6-5,CASRVDRPSTDTQYF,TGTGCCAGCAGAGTTGACAGACCCAGCACAGATACGCAGTATTTT
NA,TRBJ1-1,16,TRBV5-4,CASSLADRPGDTEAFF,TGTGCCAGCAGCTTGGCCGACAGACCAGGGGACACTGAAGCTTTCTTT
TRBD2,TRBJ2-7,14,TRBV19,CASSPGGEAGEQYF,TGTGCCAGTAGTCCCGGGGGGGAGGCGGGCGAGCAGTACTTC